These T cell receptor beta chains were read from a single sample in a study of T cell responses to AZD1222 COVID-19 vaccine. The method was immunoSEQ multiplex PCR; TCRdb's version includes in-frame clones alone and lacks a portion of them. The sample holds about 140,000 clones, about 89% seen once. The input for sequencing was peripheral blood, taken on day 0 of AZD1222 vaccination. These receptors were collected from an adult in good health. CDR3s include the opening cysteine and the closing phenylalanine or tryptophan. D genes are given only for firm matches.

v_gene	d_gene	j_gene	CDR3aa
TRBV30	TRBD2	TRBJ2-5	CAWSLTSGGPGETQYF
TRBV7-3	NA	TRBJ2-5	CASSLGGYQETQYF
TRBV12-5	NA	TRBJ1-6	CASGDRNNSPLHF
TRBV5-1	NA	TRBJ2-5	CASSLADTTGTQYF
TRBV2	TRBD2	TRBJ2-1	CAGRTSGRYNEQFF
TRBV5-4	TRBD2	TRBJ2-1	CASSLASGGASYNEQFF
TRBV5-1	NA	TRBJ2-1	CASSLLATSVDEQFF
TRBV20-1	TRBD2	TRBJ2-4	CSASRPGRSAKNIQYF
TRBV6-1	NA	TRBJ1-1	CASSEALGGTEAFF
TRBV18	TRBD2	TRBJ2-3	CASSPQRGPSTDTQYF
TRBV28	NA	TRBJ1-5	CASRTRVDSNQPQHF
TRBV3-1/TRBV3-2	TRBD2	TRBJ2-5	CASSQDGRETSVETQYF
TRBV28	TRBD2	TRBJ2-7	CASSLGGAGGGEQYF
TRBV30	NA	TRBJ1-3	CAWSVPPWGLSGNTIYF
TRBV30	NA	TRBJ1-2	CAWSQENKNYGYTF
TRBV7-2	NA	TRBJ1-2	CASSLSLANYGYTF
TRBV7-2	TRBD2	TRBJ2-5	CASGGDSQETQYF
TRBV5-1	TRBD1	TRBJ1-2	CASSVRDSYGYTF
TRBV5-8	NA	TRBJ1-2	CASSLQLWGYTF
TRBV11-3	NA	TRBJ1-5	CASSLLGNQPQHF
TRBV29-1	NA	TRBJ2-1	CSVVGYNEQFF
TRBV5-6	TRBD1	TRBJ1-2	CASSRGQGFGYGYTF
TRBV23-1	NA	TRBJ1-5	CASSHSAVRSGQPQHF
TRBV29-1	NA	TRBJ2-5	CSVGGRLETQYF
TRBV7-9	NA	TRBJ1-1	CASSINEPGAFF
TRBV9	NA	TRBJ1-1	CASSVLGVGSTEAFF
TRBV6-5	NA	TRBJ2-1	CASSQGRRNEQFF
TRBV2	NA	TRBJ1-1	CASRTGENTEAFF
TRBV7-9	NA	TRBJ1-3	CASSPRGVSDTIYF
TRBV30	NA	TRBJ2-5	CAWSVSQETQYF
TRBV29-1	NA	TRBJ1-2	CSALYWQGIYGYTF
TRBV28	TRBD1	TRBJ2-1	CASREDRGSSYNEQFF
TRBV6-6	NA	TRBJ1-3	CASNAQGGSSGNTIYF
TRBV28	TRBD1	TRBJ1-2	CASRSPQGGMGGYTF
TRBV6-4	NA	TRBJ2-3	CASSEQGVTDTQYF
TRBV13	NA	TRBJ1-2	CASSLVGETNYGYTF
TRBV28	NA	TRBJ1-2	CASSLRTVNYGYTF
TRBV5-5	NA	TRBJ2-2	CASSLTPPGEGSGELFF
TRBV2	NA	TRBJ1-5	CASSARPRINQPQHF
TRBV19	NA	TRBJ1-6	CASSIIVGASNSPLHF
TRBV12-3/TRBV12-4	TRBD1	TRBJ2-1	CASKLGQHNEQFF
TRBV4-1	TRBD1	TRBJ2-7	CASSQEQTGQYEQYF
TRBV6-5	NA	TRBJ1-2	CASSYRGAQTNYGYTF
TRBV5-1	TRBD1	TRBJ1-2	CASSGGQPSGYGYTF
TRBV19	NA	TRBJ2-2	CASSIGVHPGELFF
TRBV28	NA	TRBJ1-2	CASSTGPGSVYGYTF
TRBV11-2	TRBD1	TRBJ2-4	CASSLDGDREMNLAKNIQYF
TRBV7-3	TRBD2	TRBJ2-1	CASSLAGGPLREQFF
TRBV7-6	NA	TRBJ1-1	CASSPQTGYSNTEAFF